Following are 23 T cell receptor beta chains from one sample sequenced in a study of T cell repertoires and HLA-DP antigens. TCRdb's copy holds only in-frame clones and misses some; the assay was immunoSEQ multiplex PCR. The sample comprises about 89,000 clones, more than 75% of which are singletons, and about 1.7% rests with the top ten. These receptors lack a known antigen. Sequenced input: CD4+ T cells from PBMCs. The source of these receptors is a man in his forties or fifties in good health and CMV-seronegative.

V is TRBV13 and J is TRBJ2-3, with D tentatively TRBD2 (5 bases). CDR1 PRHDT and CDR2 FYEKMQ come from the germline V gene (reference sequence). V lost 6 bases and J 4 bases, leaving 14 bases between the germline ends. The CDR3 totals 14 residues. CDR3 protein: CASSQRGMADTQYF. The CDR3 region has the DNA TGTGCCAGCAGTCAGAGAGGGATGGCAGATACGCAGTATTTT.

The chain joins TRBV9 to TRBJ1-1, with 10 bases aligning to TRBD1. Germline V lookup: CDR1 SGDLS, CDR2 YYNGEE. CDR3 length: 15 amino acids. With V trimmed by 3 bases and J by 4 bases, 6 bases remained unmatched. CDR3 sequence reads: CASSERDRGGTEAFF. The CDR3 region has the DNA TGTGCCAGCAGCGAGCGGGACAGGGGTGGCACTGAAGCTTTCTTT.

The genes are TRBV28 and TRBJ2-2, with D perhaps TRBD2 (5 bases). CDR1 and CDR2 from the germline V gene are MDHEN and SYDVKM. The CDR3 is 12 amino acids. The V gene lost 8 bases and the J gene lost 6 bases, with 10 bases spanning the gap. The DNA of the CDR3 is TGTGCCAGCGCCCTCGGGGCCGGGGAGCTGTTTTTT. It is translated as CASALGAGELFF.

This clone appeared once. V usage is TRBV6-5 and J usage is TRBJ2-1, with D possibly TRBD1 on 5 matching bases. The length of the CDR3 is 14 residues. CDR1 and CDR2 (germline): MNHEY, SVGAGI. Trimming took off 1 base at V and 8 bases at J, with 12 bases between the two ends. The CDR3 bases are TGTGCCAGCAGTTACTGGTTAGAAGGGGATGAGCAGTTCTTC. Protein: CASSYWLEGDEQFF.

This chain connects TRBV6-6 to TRBJ1-6, with 7 bases lining up with TRBD1. CDR1 is MNHNY, CDR2 SVGAGI, per germline (reference sequence). V trimming: 6 bases; J trimming: 6 bases; junction bases outside the gene matches: 5. The CDR3 is 14 residues long. CDR3 region: CASSRDSLNSPLHF. The CDR3 DNA is TGTGCCAGCAGCCGGGACAGCCTTAATTCACCCCTCCACTTT.

V and J are TRBV27 and TRBJ2-7; TRBD2 matches at 11 bases. The ends lost 5 bases at V and 5 bases at J; junction bases unmatched: 11. CDR1 is MNHEY, CDR2 SMNVEV, per germline (reference sequence). The CDR3 totals 16 residues. The CDR3 sequence: CASSPALLAGGHEQYF. In DNA form, the CDR3 reads TGTGCCAGCAGTCCCGCGCTGCTAGCGGGAGGTCACGAGCAGTACTTC.

The table lists this clone with a count of one. V usage is TRBV11-2 and J usage is TRBJ2-7, with TRBD1 matching 9 bases. This CDR3 contains 15 residues. V lost 1 base and J lost 3; bases outside the gene matches: 4. CDR1 and CDR2 from the germline V gene are SGHAT and FQNNGV. CDR3 sequence (DNA): TGTGCCAGCAGCTTAGGACAGGGGGGAATCTACGAGCAGTACTTC. Its translation is CASSLGQGGIYEQYF. Filled out from reference TRBV11-2 and TRBJ2-7, the complete variable domain reads EAGVAQSPRYKIIEKRQSVAFWCNPISGHATLYWYQQILGQGPKLLIQFQNNGVVDDSQLPKDRFSAERLKGVDSTLKIQPAKLEDSAVYLCASSLGQGGIYEQYFGPGTRLTVT.

This sequence joins TRBV6-1 and TRBJ1-4, with D possibly matching TRBD1 (5 bases). CDR1 is MNHNS and CDR2 is SASEGT in the germline V gene. Trimming cost V 7 bases and J 4 bases, with 10 bases left between them. The CDR3 is made up of 13 amino acids. The CDR3, as DNA: TGTGCCAGCACCAGGGCGATTAATGAAAAACTGTTTTTT. Translation gives CASTRAINEKLFF.

This clone was picked up a small number of times. This chain joins TRBV28 and TRBJ2-2; TRBD2 might be the D (6 bases). V gave up 8 bases and J gave up 5 bases, with 18 bases separating them. In germline, CDR1 is MDHEN, CDR2 SYDVKM. This CDR3 region has 15 residues. The CDR3 DNA follows: TGTGCCAGCGCGTTGGGCGGGATAGGGACCGGGGAGCTGTTTTTT. Its translation is CASALGGIGTGELFF.

The chain joins TRBV7-6 to TRBJ2-3; 8 bases are a match to TRBD2. From germline, CDR1 is SGHVS and CDR2 FNYEAQ. Trimming at V came to 1 base and at J to 1 base, leaving 7 bases not matched to a gene. This CDR3 spans 17 amino acids. The DNA for the CDR3 is TGTGCCAGCAGCTTAGGCCATACAGCGGGGGGCACAGATACGCAGTATTTT. This gives the protein CASSLGHTAGGTDTQYF. The whole variable domain, filled in from reference TRBV7-6 and TRBJ2-3, reads GAGVSQSPRYKVTKRGQDVALRCDPISGHVSLYWYRQALGQGPEFLTYFNYEAQQDKSGLPNDRFSAERPEGSISTLTIQRTEQRDSAMYRCASSLGHTAGGTDTQYFGPGTRLTVL.

V gene TRBV14 combines with J gene TRBJ2-1; 10 nucleotides align to TRBD1. J was trimmed by 7 bases and V by 9 bases; bases with no gene match: 21. This CDR3 is built from 18 residues. Germline loops: CDR1 SGHDN, CDR2 FVKESK. CDR3 nucleotide sequence: TGTGCCAGAAAATCCCCAATGGGGACAGGGGAAAGGTATAATGAGCAGTTCTTC. Residues: CARKSPMGTGERYNEQFF. Full variable domain (missing parts from reference TRBV14 and TRBJ2-1): EAGVTQFPSHSVIEKGQTVTLRCDPISGHDNLYWYRRVMGKEIKFLLHFVKESKQDESGMPNNRFLAERTGGTYSTLKVQPAELEDSGVYFCARKSPMGTGERYNEQFFGPGTRLTVL.

The V and J genes are TRBV29-1 and TRBJ1-2; D is undetermined. Germline CDR1 SQVTM, CDR2 ANQGSEA. V shed 5 bases and J shed 2 bases, with 12 bases lying between them. The CDR3 length is 13 residues. The DNA for the CDR3 is TGCAGCGTTCTCGGCGAGGGAAACTATGGCTACACCTTC. It encodes CSVLGEGNYGYTF.

This chain joins TRBV7-8 and TRBJ1-2, with no clear D. This CDR3 region has 15 residues. The V and J ends lost 1 base and 6 bases respectively, with 15 bases between them. Per germline, CDR1 SGHVS and CDR2 FQNEAQ. As DNA, the CDR3 is TGTGCCAGCAGCTTAGTCGGGCGCAACGAAGATGGCTACACCTTC. Residues: CASSLVGRNEDGYTF.

A single count supports this clone. V and J are TRBV30 and TRBJ1-3; D remains ambiguous. The CDR3 extends over 13 amino acids. V was trimmed by 7 bases and J by 4 bases, leaving 14 bases between them. Germline CDR1 and CDR2: GTSNPN and SVGIG (reference sequence). The CDR3 nucleotides read TGTGCCTCTACAATTTCGACCGGAAACACCATATATTTT. It codes for CASTISTGNTIYF.

The chain uses TRBV6-1 and TRBJ1-1, with D maybe TRBD1 (6 bases). The CDR3 is 16 residues long. V lost 0 bases, J lost 4 bases, and 15 bases lay in between. Germline CDR1 is MNHNS and CDR2 is SASEGT. CDR3 region: CASSEAPWGGGTEAFF. Written as DNA, the CDR3 is TGTGCCAGCAGTGAAGCGCCTTGGGGGGGCGGCACTGAAGCTTTCTTT.

The chain couples TRBV2 to TRBJ1-1, with D possibly being TRBD1 (5 bases). V lost 9 bases and J lost 0, with 14 bases in between. CDR1 SNHLY and CDR2 FYNNEI come from the germline V gene. The CDR3 totals 14 residues. The CDR3, as DNA: TGTGCCAGATACCAGACAGAGCTGAACACTGAAGCTTTCTTT. This codes for CARYQTELNTEAFF.

CDR3 nucleotides: TGTGCCAGCAGCTTGGAACAGATTACGCAGTATTTT. Protein product: CASSLEQITQYF. This chain links TRBV7-8 with TRBJ2-3; D is ambiguous. V lost 3 bases, J lost 8 bases, and 9 bases lay in between. CDR3 size: 12 residues. Germline lookup yields CDR1 SGHVS and CDR2 FQNEAQ.

V gene TRBV7-2 combines with J gene TRBJ1-5, with D perhaps matching TRBD1 (5 bases). Germline CDR1 and CDR2: SGHTA and FQGNSA. Trimming removed 5 bases at V and 4 bases at J, with 18 bases between. The CDR3 is 16 amino acids. CDR3 region: CASSKLRGAGNQPQHF. Written as DNA, the CDR3 is TGTGCCAGCAGCAAACTAAGGGGCGCCGGGAATCAGCCCCAGCATTTT.

This clone was observed a few times. This chain uses TRBV19 with TRBJ1-5; maybe TRBD1 (5 bases). In germline, CDR1 is LNHDA, CDR2 SQIVND (reference sequence). Between the trimmed V and J ends, which lost 6 bases and 3 bases, there was a span of 18 bases. This CDR3 is 16 amino acids long. This CDR3 reads CASRPREGRNNQPQHF. CDR3 coding DNA: TGTGCCAGTAGACCGCGGGAGGGACGGAACAATCAGCCCCAGCATTTT.

This chain joins TRBV7-9 and TRBJ1-1; D uncertain. The CDR3 sequence is 12 residues long. The germline V and J ends were trimmed by 1 base and 7 bases, with 7 bases remaining between them. Germline values: CDR1 SEHNR, CDR2 FQNEAQ (reference sequence). The CDR3 DNA reads TGTGCCAGCAGCTTAGGGGATGGTGAAGCTTTCTTT. As protein: CASSLGDGEAFF.

The chain has TRBV6-1 and TRBJ2-2; no clear D gene. CDR3 length: 16 residues. Germline values: CDR1 MNHNS, CDR2 SASEGT. Trimming removed 1 base from V and 8 bases from J, with 17 bases in between. The CDR3 sequence: CASSEVSRRGIGELFF. The CDR3 bases are TGTGCCAGCAGTGAAGTGAGCAGGAGAGGAATTGGGGAGCTGTTTTTT.

This rearrangement joins TRBV5-4 to TRBJ2-7, with 7 nucleotides matching TRBD2. The V gene's germline CDR1 is SGHNT and CDR2 YYREEE (reference sequence). V dropped 0 bases and J dropped 0; count of bases not matched to a gene: 3. The CDR3 covers 15 residues. The chain's CDR3 is CASSLAGGLSYEQYF. Here the CDR3 DNA reads TGTGCCAGCAGCTTGGCGGGAGGCCTCTCCTACGAGCAGTACTTC.

This chain joins TRBV27 and TRBJ2-1, with 12 bases matching TRBD2. This CDR3 spans 17 amino acids. Unmatched junction bases numbered 8, after V lost 5 bases and J lost 3 bases. Germline-derived CDR1 and CDR2 are MNHEY and SMNVEV (reference sequence). CDR3 loop: CASSIQKTSGSYNEQFF. The CDR3 region has the DNA TGTGCCAGCAGTATACAAAAGACTAGCGGGAGCTACAATGAGCAGTTCTTC.